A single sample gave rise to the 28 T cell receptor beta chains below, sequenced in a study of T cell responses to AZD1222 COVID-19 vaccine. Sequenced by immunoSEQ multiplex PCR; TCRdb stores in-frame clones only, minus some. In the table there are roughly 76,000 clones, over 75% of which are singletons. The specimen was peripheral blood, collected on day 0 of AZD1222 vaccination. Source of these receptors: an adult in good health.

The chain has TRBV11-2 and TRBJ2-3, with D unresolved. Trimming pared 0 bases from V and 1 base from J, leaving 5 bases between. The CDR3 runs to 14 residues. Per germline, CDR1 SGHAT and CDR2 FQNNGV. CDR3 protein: CASSLDPGTDTQYF. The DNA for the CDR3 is TGTGCCAGCAGCTTAGATCCGGGCACAGATACGCAGTATTTT.

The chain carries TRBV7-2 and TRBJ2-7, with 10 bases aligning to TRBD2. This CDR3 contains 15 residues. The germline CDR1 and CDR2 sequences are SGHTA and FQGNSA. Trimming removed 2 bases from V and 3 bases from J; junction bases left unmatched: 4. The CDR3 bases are TGTGCCAGCAGCTTACTAGCGGGGGCTAGCTACGAGCAGTACGTC. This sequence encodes CASSLLAGASYEQYV.

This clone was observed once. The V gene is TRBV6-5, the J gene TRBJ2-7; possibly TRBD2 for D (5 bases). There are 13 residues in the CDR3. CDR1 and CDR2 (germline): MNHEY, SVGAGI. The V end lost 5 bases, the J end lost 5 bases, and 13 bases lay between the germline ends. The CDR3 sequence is CASSPTRENEQYF. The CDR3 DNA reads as TGTGCCAGCAGTCCTACTAGGGAAAACGAGCAGTACTTC.

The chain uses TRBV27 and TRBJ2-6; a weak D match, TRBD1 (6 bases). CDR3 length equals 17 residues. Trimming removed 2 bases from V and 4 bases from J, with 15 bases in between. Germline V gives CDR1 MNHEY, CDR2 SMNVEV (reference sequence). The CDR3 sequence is CASSLITGLGGANVLTF. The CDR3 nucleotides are TGTGCCAGCAGTTTAATCACAGGGCTGGGAGGGGCCAACGTCCTGACTTTC.

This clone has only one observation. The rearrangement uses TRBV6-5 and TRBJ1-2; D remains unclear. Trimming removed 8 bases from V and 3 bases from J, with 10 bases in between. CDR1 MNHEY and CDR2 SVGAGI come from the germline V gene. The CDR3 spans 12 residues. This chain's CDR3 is CASSSFDYGYTF. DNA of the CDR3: TGTGCCAGCTCTTCGTTCGACTATGGCTACACCTTC.

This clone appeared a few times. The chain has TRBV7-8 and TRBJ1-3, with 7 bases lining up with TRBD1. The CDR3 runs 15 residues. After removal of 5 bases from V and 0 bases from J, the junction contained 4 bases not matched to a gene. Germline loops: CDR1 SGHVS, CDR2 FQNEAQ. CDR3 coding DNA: TGTGCCAGCAGCCCTCGGACAGGCTCTGGAAACACCATATATTTT. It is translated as CASSPRTGSGNTIYF.

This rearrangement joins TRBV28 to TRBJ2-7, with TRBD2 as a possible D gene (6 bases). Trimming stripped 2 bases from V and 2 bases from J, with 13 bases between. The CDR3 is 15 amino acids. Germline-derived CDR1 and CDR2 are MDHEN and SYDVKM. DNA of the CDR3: TGTGCCAGCAGTTTAGGAACGGGGGACGCCTACGAGCAGTACTTC. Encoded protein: CASSLGTGDAYEQYF. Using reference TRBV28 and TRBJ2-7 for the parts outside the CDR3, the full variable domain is DVKVTQSSRYLVKRTGEKVFLECVQDMDHENMFWYRQDPGLGLRLIYFSYDVKMKEKGDIPEGYSVSREKKERFSLILESASTNQTSMYLCASSLGTGDAYEQYFGPGTRLTVT.

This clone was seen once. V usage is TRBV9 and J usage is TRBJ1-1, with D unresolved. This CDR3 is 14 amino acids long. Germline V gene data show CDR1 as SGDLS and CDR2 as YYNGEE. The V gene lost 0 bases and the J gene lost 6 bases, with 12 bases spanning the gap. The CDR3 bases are TGTGCCAGCAGCGTAGGTCCGGGAGGTCCTGAAGCTTTCTTT. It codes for CASSVGPGGPEAFF.

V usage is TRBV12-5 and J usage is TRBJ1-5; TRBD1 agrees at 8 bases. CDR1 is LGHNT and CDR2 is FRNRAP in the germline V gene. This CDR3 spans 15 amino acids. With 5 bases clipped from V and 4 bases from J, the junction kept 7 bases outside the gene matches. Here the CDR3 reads CASGPRTGKNQPQHF. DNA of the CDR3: TGTGCTAGTGGTCCGCGGACAGGGAAAAATCAGCCCCAGCATTTT. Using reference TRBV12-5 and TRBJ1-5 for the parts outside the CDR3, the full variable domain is DARVTQTPRHKVTEMGQEVTMRCQPILGHNTVFWYRQTMMQGLELLAYFRNRAPLDDSGMPKDRFSAEMPDATLATLKIQPSEPRDSAVYFCASGPRTGKNQPQHFGDGTRLSIL.

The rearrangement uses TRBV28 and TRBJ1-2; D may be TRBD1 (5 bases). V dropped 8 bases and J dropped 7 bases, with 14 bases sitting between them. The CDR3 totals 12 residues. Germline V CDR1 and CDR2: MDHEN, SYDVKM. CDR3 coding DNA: TGTGCCAGCGAACTTCAGGGATTTGGCTACACCTTC. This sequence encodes CASELQGFGYTF.

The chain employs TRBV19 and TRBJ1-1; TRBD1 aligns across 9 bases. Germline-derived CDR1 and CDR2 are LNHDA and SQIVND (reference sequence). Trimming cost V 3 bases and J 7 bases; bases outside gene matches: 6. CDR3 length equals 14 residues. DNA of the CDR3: TGTGCCAGTAGTATTCAGGACAGGGGCTTTGAAGCTTTCTTT. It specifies CASSIQDRGFEAFF.

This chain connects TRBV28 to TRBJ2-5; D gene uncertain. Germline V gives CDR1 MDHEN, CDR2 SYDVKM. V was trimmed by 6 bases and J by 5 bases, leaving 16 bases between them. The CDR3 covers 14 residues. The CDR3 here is CASSIYRVKETQYF. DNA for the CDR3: TGTGCCAGCAGCATCTACCGGGTTAAGGAGACCCAGTACTTC. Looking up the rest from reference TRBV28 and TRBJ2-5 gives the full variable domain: DVKVTQSSRYLVKRTGEKVFLECVQDMDHENMFWYRQDPGLGLRLIYFSYDVKMKEKGDIPEGYSVSREKKERFSLILESASTNQTSMYLCASSIYRVKETQYFGPGTRLLVL.

CDR3: CATSSKTGLSNQPQHF. The DNA of the CDR3 is TGTGCCACCAGCAGCAAGACAGGGCTAAGCAATCAGCCCCAGCATTTT. The chain combines TRBV15 with TRBJ1-5; 7 bases fit TRBD1. V gave up 3 bases and J gave up 1 base; unmatched junction bases: 6. This CDR3 has 16 residues. Germline V gene lookup returns CDR1 LNHNV and CDR2 YYDKDF (reference sequence).

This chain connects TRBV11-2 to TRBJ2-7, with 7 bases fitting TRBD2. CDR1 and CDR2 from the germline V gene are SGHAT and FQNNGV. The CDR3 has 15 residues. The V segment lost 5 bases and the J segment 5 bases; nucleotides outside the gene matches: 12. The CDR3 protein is CASSPRLGGSHEQYF. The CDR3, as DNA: TGTGCCAGCAGCCCCCGTTTGGGCGGGAGCCACGAGCAGTACTTC.

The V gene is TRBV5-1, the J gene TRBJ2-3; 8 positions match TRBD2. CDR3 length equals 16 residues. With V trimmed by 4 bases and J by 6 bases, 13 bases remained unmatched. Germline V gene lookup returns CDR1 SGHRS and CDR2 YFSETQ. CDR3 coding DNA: TGCGCCAGCAGCCCGGGTCCGGGACTAGAAAGGGATACGCAGTATTTT. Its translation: CASSPGPGLERDTQYF.

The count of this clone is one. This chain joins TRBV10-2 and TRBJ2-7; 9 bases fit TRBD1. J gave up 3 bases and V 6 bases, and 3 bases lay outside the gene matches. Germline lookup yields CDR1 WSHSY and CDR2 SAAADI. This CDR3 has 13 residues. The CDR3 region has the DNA TGCGCCAGCAGGGGGACAGGGAACTACGAGCAGTACTTC. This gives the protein CASRGTGNYEQYF.

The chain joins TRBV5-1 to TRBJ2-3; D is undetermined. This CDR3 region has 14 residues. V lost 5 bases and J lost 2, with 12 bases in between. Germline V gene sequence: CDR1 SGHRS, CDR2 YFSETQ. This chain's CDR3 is CASSIGSSTDTQYF. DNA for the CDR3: TGCGCCAGCAGTATCGGCTCTTCCACAGATACGCAGTATTTT.

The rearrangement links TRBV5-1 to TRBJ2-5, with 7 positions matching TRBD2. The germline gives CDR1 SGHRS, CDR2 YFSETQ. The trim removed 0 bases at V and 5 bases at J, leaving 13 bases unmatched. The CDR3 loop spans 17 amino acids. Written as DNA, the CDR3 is TGCGCCAGCAGCTTGGGGTCGGCGGGGGACCCCCCGGAGACCCAGTACTTC. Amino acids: CASSLGSAGDPPETQYF. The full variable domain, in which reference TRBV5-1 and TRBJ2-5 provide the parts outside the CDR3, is KAGVTQTPRYLIKTRGQQVTLSCSPISGHRSVSWYQQTPGQGLQFLFEYFSETQRNKGNFPGRFSGRQFSNSRSEMNVSTLELGDSALYLCASSLGSAGDPPETQYFGPGTRLLVL.

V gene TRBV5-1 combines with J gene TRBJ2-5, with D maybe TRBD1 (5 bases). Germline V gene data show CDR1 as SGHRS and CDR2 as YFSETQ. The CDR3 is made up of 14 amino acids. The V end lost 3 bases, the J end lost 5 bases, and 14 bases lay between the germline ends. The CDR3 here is CASSSPQGMETQYF. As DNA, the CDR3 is TGCGCCAGCAGCTCCCCCCAGGGAATGGAGACCCAGTACTTC.

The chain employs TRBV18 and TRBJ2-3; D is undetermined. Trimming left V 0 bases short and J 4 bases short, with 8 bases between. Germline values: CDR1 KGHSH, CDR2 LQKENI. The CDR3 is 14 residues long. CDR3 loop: CASSPPSSPDTQYF. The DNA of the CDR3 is TGTGCCAGCTCACCACCGTCGAGTCCAGATACGCAGTATTTT.

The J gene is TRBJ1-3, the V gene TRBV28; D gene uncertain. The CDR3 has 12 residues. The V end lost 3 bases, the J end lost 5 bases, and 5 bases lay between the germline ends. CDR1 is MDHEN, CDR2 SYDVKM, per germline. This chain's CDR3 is CASSFSRNTIYF. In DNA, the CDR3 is TGTGCCAGCAGTTTCTCACGAAACACCATATATTTT.

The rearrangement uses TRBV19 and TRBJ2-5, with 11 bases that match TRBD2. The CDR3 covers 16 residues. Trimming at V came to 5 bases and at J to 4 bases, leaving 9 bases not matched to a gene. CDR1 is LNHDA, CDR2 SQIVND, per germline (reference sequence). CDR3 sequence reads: CASSPRLAGSGETQYF. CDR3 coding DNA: TGTGCCAGTAGTCCAAGACTAGCGGGGAGCGGAGAGACCCAGTACTTC.

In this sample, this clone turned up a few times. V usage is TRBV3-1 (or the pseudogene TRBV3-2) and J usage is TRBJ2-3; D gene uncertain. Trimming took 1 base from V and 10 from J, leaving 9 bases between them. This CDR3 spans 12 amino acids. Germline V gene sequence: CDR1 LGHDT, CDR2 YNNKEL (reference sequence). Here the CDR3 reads CASSQGWLPQYF. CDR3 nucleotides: TGTGCCAGCAGCCAAGGGTGGCTCCCGCAGTATTTT.

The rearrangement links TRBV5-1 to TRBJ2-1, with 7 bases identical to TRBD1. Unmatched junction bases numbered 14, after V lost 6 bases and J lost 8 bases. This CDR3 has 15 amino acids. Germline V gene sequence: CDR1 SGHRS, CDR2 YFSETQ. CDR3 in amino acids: CASTLQQGEFDEQFF. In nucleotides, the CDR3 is TGCGCCAGCACCCTTCAGCAGGGGGAGTTCGATGAGCAGTTCTTC.

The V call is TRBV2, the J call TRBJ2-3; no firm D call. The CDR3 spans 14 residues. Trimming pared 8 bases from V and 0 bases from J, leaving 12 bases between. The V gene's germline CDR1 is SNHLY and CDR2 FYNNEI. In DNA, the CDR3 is TGTGCCAGCTGTCAAGGGATGAGCACAGATACGCAGTATTTT. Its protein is CASCQGMSTDTQYF.

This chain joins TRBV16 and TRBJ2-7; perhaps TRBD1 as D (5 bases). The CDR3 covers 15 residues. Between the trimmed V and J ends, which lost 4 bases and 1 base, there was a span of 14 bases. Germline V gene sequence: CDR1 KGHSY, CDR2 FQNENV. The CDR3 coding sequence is TGTGCCAGCAGCCTTTCGGACATAAGTTCCTACGAGCAGTACTTC. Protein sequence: CASSLSDISSYEQYF.

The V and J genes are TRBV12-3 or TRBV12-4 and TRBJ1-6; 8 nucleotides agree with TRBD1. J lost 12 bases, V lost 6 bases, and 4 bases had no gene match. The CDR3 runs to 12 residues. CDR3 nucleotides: TGTGCCAGCAGGGCAGACAGGGGACCCCTCCACTTT. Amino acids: CASRADRGPLHF.

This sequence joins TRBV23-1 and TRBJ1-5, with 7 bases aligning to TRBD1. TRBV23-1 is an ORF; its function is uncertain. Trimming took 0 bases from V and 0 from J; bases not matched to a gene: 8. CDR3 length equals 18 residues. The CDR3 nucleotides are TGCGCCAGCAGTCAATCGGGACAGCTGATTGATAGCAATCAGCCCCAGCATTTT. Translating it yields CASSQSGQLIDSNQPQHF.